Below are 8 T cell receptor beta chains sequenced from a single sample in a study of T cell responses to AZD1222 COVID-19 vaccine. This table comes from immunoSEQ multiplex PCR, and its TCRdb copy is limited to in-frame clones, with some not included. The table shows 95,000 to 100,000 clones, with 84% occurring only once. This material consisted of peripheral blood, taken 28 days after the second AZD1222 dose. All receptors come from an adult who received the AZD1222 COVID-19 vaccine.

The chain is built from TRBV30 and TRBJ1-4; D unresolved. Trimming shortened V by 0 bases and J by 8 bases, and 7 bases separated the two germline ends. Germline values: CDR1 GTSNPN, CDR2 SVGIG (reference sequence). CDR3 length: 12 amino acids. The CDR3, as DNA: TGTGCCTGGAGTGTACTGCGGGAAAAACTGTTTTTT. Its protein is CAWSVLREKLFF.

This clone was detected a few times. The rearrangement uses TRBV4-2 and TRBJ1-2, with TRBD1 as a possible D gene (5 bases). The CDR3 spans 18 residues. The germline CDR1 and CDR2 sequences are LGHNA and YNFKEQ. V was shortened by 0 bases and J by 3 bases, with 20 bases between the two germline ends. The CDR3: CASSQDDLLEGRYYGYTF. In DNA form, the CDR3 reads TGTGCCAGCAGCCAAGATGATCTCTTGGAGGGACGTTACTATGGCTACACCTTC.

The chain recombines TRBV6-6 with TRBJ1-4, with D possibly TRBD1 on 5 matching bases. Germline CDR1 is MNHNY and CDR2 is SVGAGI (reference sequence). The CDR3 is made up of 20 amino acids. Trimming cost V 5 bases and J 7 bases, with 32 bases left between them. The CDR3 DNA sequence: TGTGCCAGCAGTCACACAAGGGGACTTGGCCTACTTGCCACCTTTGAAAAACTGTTTTTT. Its protein product is CASSHTRGLGLLATFEKLFF.

The rearrangement uses TRBV6-2 or TRBV6-3 and TRBJ1-2, with a weak D call TRBD1 (6 bases). Germline CDR1 is MNHEY and CDR2 is SVGEGT. The CDR3 is 17 amino acids. V shed 0 bases and J shed 6 bases, with 20 bases lying between them. CDR3 in DNA: TGTGCCAGCAGTTACTCGTTACAGGGATATTTCGTGAATGGCTACACCTTC. As protein: CASSYSLQGYFVNGYTF.

This chain connects TRBV27 to TRBJ2-7; 10 bases match TRBD1. CDR1 is MNHEY and CDR2 is SMNVEV in the germline V gene (reference sequence). The CDR3 length is 13 residues. Trimming took 6 bases from V and 3 from J; bases not matched to a gene: 2. Written as DNA, the CDR3 is TGTGCCAGCAGGTGGACAGGGGGCTACGAGCAGTACTTC. Protein product: CASRWTGGYEQYF.

V and J are TRBV6-1 and TRBJ1-1, with a weak D call TRBD1 (6 bases). The germline V and J ends were trimmed by 2 bases and 4 bases, with 11 bases remaining between them. The CDR3 has 14 residues. Germline V gene data show CDR1 as MNHNS and CDR2 as SASEGT. The CDR3 DNA sequence: TGTGCCAGCAGTGAATTCGGGGGGGCCACTGAAGCTTTCTTT. This codes for CASSEFGGATEAFF.

This rearrangement joins TRBV5-4 to TRBJ1-1, with D maybe TRBD1 (5 bases). Trimming took 4 bases from V and 4 from J, leaving 17 bases between them. Germline V gene data show CDR1 as SGHNT and CDR2 as YYREEE (reference sequence). This CDR3 is 15 amino acids long. The CDR3, as DNA: TGTGCCAGCAGCCCATCGGATGGGAGGGGCACTGAAGCTTTCTTT. It specifies CASSPSDGRGTEAFF.

The chain joins TRBV3-1 (or the pseudogene TRBV3-2) to TRBJ1-1; unclear D gene. CDR1 is LGHDT, CDR2 YNNKEL, per germline (reference sequence). The CDR3 has 14 amino acids. The germline V and J ends were trimmed by 3 bases and 1 base, with 9 bases remaining between them. CDR3: CASSQTGANTEAFF. CDR3 nucleotide sequence: TGTGCCAGCAGCCAGACGGGTGCGAACACTGAAGCTTTCTTT.